The clone carrying this T cell receptor beta chain occurred a few times. Its matching antigen is unknown. This entry belongs to a study of T-cell memory formation after mild COVID-19. Study outcomes and limitations: Largely, contracting CD4+ clones fell within CM and EM, and contracting CD8+ clones within EMRA. Some clones that responded were present in memory (sampled pre-infection), which suggests cross-reactive memory joined. Contracting clones from day 15 to 85 showed balanced CD4/CD8; later expanders favored CD4+.

TCRdb re-derived calls from the 5' RACE reads in MiXCR, one entry per CDR3 protein. The data contain 250,000 to 350,000 distinct CDR3 sequences, 15% to 20% of them singletons. V lost 6 bases and J lost 5; bases outside the gene matches: 3. This CDR3 region has 12 residues. Germline V CDR1 and CDR2: DFQATT, SNEGSKA (reference sequence). The chain employs TRBV20-1 and TRBJ1-5; 8 bases line up with TRBD1. Material for sequencing was PBMCs or a T cell subset sorted from them (not recorded which). The origin of this receptor is a man between 18 and 35 years old who had mild COVID-19 (a few samples of this study predate the infection). Cell type and time point are not known. CDR3 protein: CSAGQGDQPQHF. CDR3 nucleotides: TGCAGTGCCGGACAGGGTGATCAGCCCCAGCATTTT.